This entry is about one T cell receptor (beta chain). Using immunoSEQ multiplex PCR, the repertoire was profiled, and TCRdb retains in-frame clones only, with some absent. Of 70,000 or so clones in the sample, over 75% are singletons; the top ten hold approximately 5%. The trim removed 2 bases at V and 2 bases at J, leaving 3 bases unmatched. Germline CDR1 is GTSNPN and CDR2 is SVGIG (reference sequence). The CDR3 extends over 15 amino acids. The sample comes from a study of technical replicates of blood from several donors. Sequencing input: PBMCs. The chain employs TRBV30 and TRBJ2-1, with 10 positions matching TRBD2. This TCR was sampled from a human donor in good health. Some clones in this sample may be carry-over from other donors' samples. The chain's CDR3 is CAWSTLAGTYNEQFF. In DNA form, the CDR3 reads TGTGCCTGGAGTACACTAGCGGGGACCTACAATGAGCAGTTCTTC.